A selection of T cell receptor beta chains follows, all from one sample in a study of response to subunit inactivated influenza vaccine. TCRdb re-called the RT-PCR reads through MiXCR, storing one row per CDR3 protein. The sample has roughly 460,000 distinct CDR3 sequences, over 9.5% seen once. The sequenced sample was PBMCs from blood, obtained 35 to 45 days after vaccination. These receptors all come from a man between 45 and 60 years old who received an inactivated influenza vaccine. The CDR3 runs from the conserved cysteine through the conserved F or W. The order of the fields is D gene, clone size, V gene, J gene, CDR3 protein, CDR3 DNA. A D gene is named only where the DNA matches it firmly. Some rows mark clone size as missing; the rest say once, few, many or name a class of expanded clone.

>NA|NA|TRBV11-2|TRBJ2-2
CASSSLGPGAPGELFF
TGTGCCAGCAGCTCCCTGGGCCCGGGGGCCCCCGGGGAGCTGTTTTTT
>NA|NA|TRBV15|TRBJ2-5
CATSRGASPETQYF
TGTGCCACCAGCAGAGGTGCTAGCCCGGAGACCCAGTACTTC
>TRBD1|many|TRBV7-9|TRBJ2-1
CASSSNRDSFDEQFF
TGTGCCAGCAGCTCGAACCGGGACAGCTTCGATGAGCAGTTCTTC
>NA|NA|TRBV4-2|TRBJ2-7
CASSQEGRQGWYEQYF
TGTGCCAGCAGCCAAGAAGGGCGGCAGGGGTGGTACGAGCAGTACTTC
>NA|many|TRBV12-3/TRBV12-4|TRBJ2-5
CASSSTGPRETQYF
TGTGCCAGCAGTTCTACAGGACCCCGGGAGACCCAGTACTTC
>NA|NA|TRBV4-3|TRBJ2-5
CASSFGLSGGTQYF
TGCGCCAGCAGCTTCGGCCTATCCGGTGGAACCCAGTACTTC
>NA|few|TRBV7-9|TRBJ1-4
CAATLATSQRGNEKLFF
TGTGCCGCCACCCTAGCCACCTCGCAAAGGGGTAATGAAAAACTGTTTTTT
>NA|NA|TRBV24-1|TRBJ2-1
CATSDFTINEQFF
TGTGCCACCAGTGATTTTACGATCAATGAGCAGTTCTTC
>NA|NA|TRBV5-1|TRBJ2-5
CASSLQGPETQYF
TGCGCCAGCAGCTTGCAGGGGCCGGAGACCCAGTACTTC
>TRBD2|NA|TRBV6-1|TRBJ2-3
CASSRRLAGATDTQYF
TGTGCCAGCAGTAGGAGACTAGCGGGAGCCACAGATACGCAGTATTTT
>TRBD2|NA|TRBV9|TRBJ2-2
CASSASPSGTSGATGELFF
TGTGCCAGCAGCGCTTCCCCCTCAGGGACTAGCGGGGCCACCGGGGAGCTGTTTTTT
>TRBD1|NA|TRBV7-2|TRBJ1-1
CASSARTGRGTEAFF
TGTGCCAGCAGCGCCAGGACAGGGCGGGGGACTGAAGCTTTCTTT
>TRBD1|few|TRBV6-2/TRBV6-3|TRBJ1-2
CASSRSGQDPVNGYTF
TGTGCCAGCAGTCGCTCGGGACAGGACCCGGTGAATGGCTACACCTTC
>NA|many|TRBV29-1|TRBJ2-6
CSVGQGSSGANVLTF
TGCAGCGTTGGGCAGGGGAGCTCTGGGGCCAACGTCCTGACTTTC
>TRBD1|many|TRBV12-3/TRBV12-4|TRBJ1-1
CASDFQGGTEAFF
TGTGCCAGCGACTTTCAGGGGGGTACTGAAGCTTTCTTT
>NA|NA|TRBV12-3/TRBV12-4|TRBJ2-3
CASSNRSGFDTQYF
TGTGCCAGCAGTAACCGGAGCGGGTTTGATACGCAGTATTTT
>TRBD1|NA|TRBV6-1|TRBJ2-3
CASRGQNQYTDTQYF
TGTGCCAGCAGGGGACAGAACCAATACACAGATACGCAGTATTTT
>TRBD2|many|TRBV20-1|TRBJ2-1
CSYPGLASYNEQFF
TGCAGCTATCCGGGACTAGCTTCCTACAATGAGCAGTTCTTC
>TRBD2|few|TRBV5-1|TRBJ2-3
CASRWLAGPDTQYF
TGCGCCAGCAGGTGGCTAGCGGGGCCAGATACGCAGTATTTT
>TRBD2|few|TRBV9|TRBJ2-5
CASSVSGRVETQYF
TGTGCCAGCAGCGTAAGCGGGAGGGTTGAGACCCAGTACTTC
>NA|few|TRBV28|TRBJ2-5
CASSPTGWGEKTQYF
TGTGCCAGCAGCCCAACGGGGTGGGGCGAAAAGACCCAGTACTTC
>NA|many|TRBV6-1|TRBJ2-1
CASRFGQYNEQFF
TGTGCCAGCAGGTTCGGACAGTACAATGAGCAGTTCTTC